This passage covers 3 T cell receptor beta chains from one sample sequenced in a study of T cell responses to AZD1222 COVID-19 vaccine. Sequenced by immunoSEQ multiplex PCR; TCRdb stores in-frame clones only, minus some. The profile covers roughly 190,000 clones, with just over 90% appearing a single time and around 3.7% taken by the ten largest. The sample here was peripheral blood, taken 28 days after the second AZD1222 dose. These receptors all stem from an adult who received the AZD1222 COVID-19 vaccine.

V is TRBV6-6 and J is TRBJ2-3, with no clear D. Deletions cut 3 bases from V and 5 bases from J, with 3 bases between. Germline V lookup: CDR1 MNHNY, CDR2 SVGAGI (reference sequence). The CDR3 spans 11 residues. CDR3 nucleotides: TGTGCCAGCAGTTATCGAGATACGCAGTATTTT. Protein product: CASSYRDTQYF.

V gene TRBV18 combines with J gene TRBJ2-3, with a tentative D call TRBD2 (6 bases). The CDR3 spans 16 residues. V shed 3 bases and J shed 3 bases, with 16 bases lying between them. Germline loops: CDR1 KGHSH, CDR2 LQKENI. CDR3 protein: CASSPKRARATDTQYF. CDR3 nucleotide sequence: TGTGCCAGCTCACCGAAGCGGGCCCGAGCTACAGATACGCAGTATTTT.

The rearrangement joins TRBV2 to TRBJ2-7, with D unresolved. Trimming pared 0 bases from V and 0 bases from J, leaving 12 bases between. Germline values: CDR1 SNHLY, CDR2 FYNNEI. The CDR3 totals 16 residues. The CDR3 loop is CASSEAPDVSSYEQYF. CDR3 DNA: TGTGCCAGCAGTGAAGCGCCGGACGTTAGCTCCTACGAGCAGTACTTC.